This T cell receptor (beta chain) was profiled in a study of CD8 T cells in Susac syndrome (dated by TCRdb to the late 2010s). Concerning the study at large: Repertoire sequencing was used to test whether CD8+ T cell activation and differentiation in Susac syndrome was antigen driven. The study compared CD8+ T cell repertoire clonality among about a dozen healthy donors, 14 Susac syndrome patients and fewer than 19 multiple sclerosis patients. Points the paper makes about the study in general: The number of individuals in the TCR sequencing and HLA analysis was recognized as being relatively small.

Peripheral blood CD8+ and CD4+ T cells from healthy donors, Susac syndrome patients and multiple sclerosis patients were profiled using high-throughput TCR beta sequencing. The multiple sclerosis controls were treatment-naive patients whose relapsing-remitting disease, either stable or active, fulfilled the revised McDonald criteria. Bulk CD8+ and CD4+ T cells were purified by magnetic negative isolation, while CD8+ TEMRA cells were enriched using FACS. Blood was drawn into EDTA tubes, processed within 24 hours, and PBMCs were isolated by density gradient centrifugation. PBMCs intended for TCR sequencing were cryopreserved in liquid nitrogen and thawed later in a water bath at 37 degrees C. Purity of sorted or isolated CD4+, CD8+ and CD8+ TEMRA cells was at least 90%. On this clonotype itself: No antigen is known for it. The input lacks base qualities; no much larger clone sits a single base away.

V loses 4 bases, J loses 6 bases, and the germline ends lie 16 bases apart. The cysteine opens and the phenylalanine closes a CDR3 of 15 amino acids. Only the CDR3 part of the read is kept: 45 bases, read in frame from the first base. The CDR1 and CDR2 encoded by the germline V gene are MGHRA and YSYEKL. RNA was extracted using the RNeasy kit, and roughly 0.45 to 1 microgram was reverse transcribed with random hexamers. TCR beta CDR3 regions were amplified with the immunoSEQ multiplex PCR assay covering 54 Vbeta and 13 Jbeta segments. PCR amplification bias was corrected by using a synthetic template baseline for primer optimization and computational correction. In the original analysis: Reads were assigned to V, D and J genes according to IMGT and analyzed in immunoSEQ Analyzer, with only productive sequences retained. Clonality was computed as one minus Shannon entropy normalized by log2 of the number of productive unique sequences. For each patient and control, public and private clones were evaluated among the 100 most prevalent clones. Clones were defined as Susac-specific if absent from the healthy and MS cohorts, from more than 900 published viral clones and from other ImmuneACCESS disease sequences. The public reads were reanalyzed by TCRdb: fastp trimming at Q25, MiXCR alignment, in-frame beta chains only. Each CDR3 protein gets just one entry, which takes the most common genes and DNA from the rows behind it. The V and J calls and clone size come from TCRdb's table, not from the authors' own analysis. The sample yields approximately 280,000 distinct CDR3 sequences; 85% were counted once. The ten largest clones add up to about 0.11% of the sample.

The receptor was isolated from a human donor with multiple sclerosis. What was sequenced was CD8+ T cells from PBMCs. The rearrangement combines TRBV4-1 with TRBJ2-1, with TRBD1 tentatively as D gene (6 bases match). Here is the DNA: TGCGCCAGCAGCCCACGATTCAGGGGCCTCAATGAGCAGTTCTTC. The encoded protein is CASSPRFRGLNEQFF.